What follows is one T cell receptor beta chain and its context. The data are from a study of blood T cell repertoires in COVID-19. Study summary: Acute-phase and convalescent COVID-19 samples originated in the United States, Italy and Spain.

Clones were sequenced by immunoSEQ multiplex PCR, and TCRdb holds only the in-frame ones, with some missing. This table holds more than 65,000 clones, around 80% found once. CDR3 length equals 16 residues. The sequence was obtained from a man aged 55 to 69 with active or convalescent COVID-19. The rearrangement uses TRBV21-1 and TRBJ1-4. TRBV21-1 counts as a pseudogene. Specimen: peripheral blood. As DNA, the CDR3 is TGTGCCAGCAATCGGTTATCGGGTACAAATAATGAAAAACTGTTTTTT. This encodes CASNRLSGTNNEKLFF.